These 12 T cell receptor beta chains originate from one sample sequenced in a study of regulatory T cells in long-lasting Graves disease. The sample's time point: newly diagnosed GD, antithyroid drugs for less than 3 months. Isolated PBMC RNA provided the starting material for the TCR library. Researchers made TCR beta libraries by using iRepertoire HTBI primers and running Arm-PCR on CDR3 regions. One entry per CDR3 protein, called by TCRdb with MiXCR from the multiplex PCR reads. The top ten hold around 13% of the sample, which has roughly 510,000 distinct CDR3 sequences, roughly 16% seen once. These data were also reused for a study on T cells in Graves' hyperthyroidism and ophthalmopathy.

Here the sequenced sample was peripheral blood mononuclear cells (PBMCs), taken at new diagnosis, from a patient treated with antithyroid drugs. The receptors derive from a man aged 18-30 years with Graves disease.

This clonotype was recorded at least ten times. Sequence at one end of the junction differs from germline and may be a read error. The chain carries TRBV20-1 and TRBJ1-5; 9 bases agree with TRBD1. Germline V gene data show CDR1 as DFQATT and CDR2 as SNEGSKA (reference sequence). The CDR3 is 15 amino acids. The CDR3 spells CSARGQGISNQPQHF. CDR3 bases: TGCAGTGCCAGAGGACAGGGGATTAGCAATCAGCCCCAGCATTTT.

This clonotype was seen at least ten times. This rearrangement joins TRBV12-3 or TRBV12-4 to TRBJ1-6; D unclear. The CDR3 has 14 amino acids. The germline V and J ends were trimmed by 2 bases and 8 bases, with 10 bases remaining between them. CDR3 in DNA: TGTGCCAGCAGTTTATCCAGAGAGGATTCACCCCTCCACTTT. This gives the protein CASSLSREDSPLHF.

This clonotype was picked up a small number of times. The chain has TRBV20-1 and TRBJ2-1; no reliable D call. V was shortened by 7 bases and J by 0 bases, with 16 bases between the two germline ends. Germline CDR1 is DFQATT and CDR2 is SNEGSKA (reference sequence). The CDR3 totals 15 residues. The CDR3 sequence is CSVSPRRSSYNEQFF. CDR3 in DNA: TGCAGTGTCTCCCCTAGGCGAAGCTCCTACAATGAGCAGTTCTTC.

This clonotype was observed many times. CDR3 loop: CASSLAAVGENTQYF. Here the CDR3 DNA reads TGTGCCAGCAGCTTAGCCGCGGTGGGGGAAAATACGCAGTATTTT. The V call is TRBV11-2, the J call TRBJ2-3; tentatively, D is TRBD1 or TRBD2 (5 bases each). Germline loops: CDR1 SGHAT, CDR2 FQNNGV. The CDR3 is made up of 15 amino acids. The germline V and J ends were trimmed by 1 base and 7 bases, with 15 bases remaining between them.

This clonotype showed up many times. The CDR3 region has the DNA TGCAGCGTTGACCAACTAGCGGGAGGCAATGAGCAGTTCTTC. This translates into CSVDQLAGGNEQFF. This chain uses TRBV29-1 with TRBJ2-1, with 12 positions matching TRBD2. V was pared by 3 bases and J by 6 bases, with 3 bases of the junction left unmatched. This CDR3 comprises 14 residues. Germline CDR1 is SQVTM and CDR2 is ANQGSEA.

CDR3 sequence: CASSRIGHANTGELFF. The CDR3 DNA reads as TGCGCCAGCAGTCGGATTGGGCACGCGAACACCGGGGAGCTGTTTTTT. This chain uses TRBV4-1 with TRBJ2-2; no clear D. The CDR3 loop spans 16 amino acids. Per germline, CDR1 MGHRA and CDR2 YSYEKL. Trimming pared 6 bases from V and 0 bases from J, leaving 14 bases between.

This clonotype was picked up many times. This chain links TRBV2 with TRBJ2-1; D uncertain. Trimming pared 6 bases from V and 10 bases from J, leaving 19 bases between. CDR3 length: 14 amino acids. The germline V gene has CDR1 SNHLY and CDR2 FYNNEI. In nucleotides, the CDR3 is TGTGCCAGCAGCATTGAAGCACGATTAGGAGAGCAGTTCTTC. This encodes CASSIEARLGEQFF.

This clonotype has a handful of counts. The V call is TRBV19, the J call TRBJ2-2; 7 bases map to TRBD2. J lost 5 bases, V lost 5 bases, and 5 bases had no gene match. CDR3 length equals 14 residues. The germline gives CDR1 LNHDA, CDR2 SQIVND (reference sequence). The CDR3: CASSFSSGTGELFF. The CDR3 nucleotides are TGTGCCAGTAGTTTTAGTAGCGGGACCGGGGAGCTGTTTTTT.

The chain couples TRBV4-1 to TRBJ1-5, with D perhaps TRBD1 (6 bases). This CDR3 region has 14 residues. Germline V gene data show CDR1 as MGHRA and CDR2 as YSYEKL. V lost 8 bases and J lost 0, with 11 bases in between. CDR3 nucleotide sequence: TGCGCCAGCGGGGGGGCTTATAGCAATCAGCCCCAGCATTTT. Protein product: CASGGAYSNQPQHF.

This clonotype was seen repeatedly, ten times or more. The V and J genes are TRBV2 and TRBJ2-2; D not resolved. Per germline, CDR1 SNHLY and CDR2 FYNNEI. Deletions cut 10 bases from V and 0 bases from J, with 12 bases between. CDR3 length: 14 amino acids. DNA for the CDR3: TGTGCCACGTCCAAGGGTACGAACACCGGGGAGCTGTTTTTT. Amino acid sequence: CATSKGTNTGELFF. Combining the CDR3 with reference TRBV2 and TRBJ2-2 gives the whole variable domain EPEVTQTPSHQVTQMGQEVILRCVPISNHLYFYWYRQILGQKVEFLVSFYNNEISEKSEIFDDQFSVERPDGSNFTLKIRSTKLEDSAMYFCATSKGTNTGELFFGEGSRLTVL.

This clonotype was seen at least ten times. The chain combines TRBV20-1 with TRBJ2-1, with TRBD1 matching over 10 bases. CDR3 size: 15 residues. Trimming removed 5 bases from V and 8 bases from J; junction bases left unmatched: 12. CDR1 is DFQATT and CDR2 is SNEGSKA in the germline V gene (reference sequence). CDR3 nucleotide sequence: TGCAGTGCTCACCTGACAGGGGGCGATTTAGATGAGCAGTTCTTC. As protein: CSAHLTGGDLDEQFF.

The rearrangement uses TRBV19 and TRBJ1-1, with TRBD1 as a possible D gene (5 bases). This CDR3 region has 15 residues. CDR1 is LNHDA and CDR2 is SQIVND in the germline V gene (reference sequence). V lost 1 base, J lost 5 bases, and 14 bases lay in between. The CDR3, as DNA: TGTGCCAGTAGTATAGTTGCGGGGCTTGGGACTGAAGCTTTCTTT. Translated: CASSIVAGLGTEAFF. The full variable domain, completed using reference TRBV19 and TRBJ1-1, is DGGITQSPKYLFRKEGQNVTLSCEQNLNHDAMYWYRQDPGQGLRLIYYSQIVNDFQKGDIAEGYSVSREKKESFPLTVTSAQKNPTAFYLCASSIVAGLGTEAFFGQGTRLTVV.